Shown below are 25 T cell receptor beta chains from a single sample sequenced in a study of CD8+CD57+ T cells in acquired aplastic anemia. Both TCR beta VDJ combination and CDR3 sequence profiling were carried out. Genomic DNA was the template for this profiling. TCRdb itself ran the reads through MiXCR, one entry per CDR3 protein. Altogether some 98,000 distinct CDR3 sequences are present, approximately 73% being singletons, with the ten largest covering approximately 60%. Patients picked for sequencing had shown CD8+CD57+ cell expansion detected by flow cytometry. The specimen was sorted CD4+, CD8+, or CD8+CD57+ T cells (not recorded which) from PBMCs. The receptors were sampled from a human donor with aplastic anemia.

The J gene is TRBJ2-1, the V gene TRBV12-3 or TRBV12-4, with 9 bases aligning to TRBD2. V shed 3 bases and J 6 bases; nucleotides not matched to a gene: 3. The CDR3 is 14 residues long. CDR3 protein: CASSLGTSPNEQFF. For the CDR3, the DNA is TGTGCCAGCAGTTTGGGGACTAGCCCCAATGAGCAGTTCTTC.

In this sample, this clonotype turned up many times. The chain recombines TRBV12-3 or TRBV12-4 with TRBJ1-2; the match to TRBD1 covers 10 bases. Trimming at V came to 4 bases and at J to 2 bases, leaving 4 bases not matched to a gene. The CDR3 is 15 amino acids. CDR3 coding DNA: TGTGCCAGCAGTTCACCGGGACAGGGGAACTATGGCTACACCTTC. Amino acids: CASSSPGQGNYGYTF.

The rearrangement links TRBV10-3 to TRBJ2-7; the match to TRBD1 covers 7 bases. V shed 11 bases and J 7 bases; nucleotides not matched to a gene: 14. This CDR3 spans 13 amino acids. The germline V gene encodes CDR1 ENHRY and CDR2 SYGVKD. The CDR3 DNA follows: TGTGCCTCAAAGACAGGGCCGACTGGGGAGCAGTACTTC. This codes for CASKTGPTGEQYF.

The rearrangement links TRBV29-1 to TRBJ2-7; D unclear. The CDR3 contains 11 residues. Germline CDR1 and CDR2: SQVTM and ANQGSEA. V gave up 0 bases and J gave up 3 bases, with 3 bases separating them. The CDR3: CSVEDVYEQYF. The CDR3 bases are TGCAGCGTTGAAGATGTCTACGAGCAGTACTTC.

The chain has TRBV10-3 and TRBJ2-7; 14 bases map to TRBD2. The germline V gene has CDR1 ENHRY and CDR2 SYGVKD. V trimming: 4 bases; J trimming: 5 bases; junction bases outside the gene matches: 4. This CDR3 spans 15 amino acids. CDR3 bases: TGTGCCATCAGTGCGGGACTAGCGGGGGTGAACGAGCAGTACTTC. Its translation is CAISAGLAGVNEQYF.

J is TRBJ1-4 and V is TRBV19; 9 bases line up with TRBD1. The CDR3 length is 13 residues. The germline gives CDR1 LNHDA, CDR2 SQIVND (reference sequence). Unmatched junction bases numbered 5, after V lost 8 bases and J lost 7 bases. The DNA of the CDR3 is TGTGCCAGTGCTGGGACAGGGAGTGAAAAACTGTTTTTT. It yields the protein CASAGTGSEKLFF.

The chain carries TRBV24-1 and TRBJ2-7; no clear D. V lost 4 bases and J 3 bases, leaving 15 bases between the germline ends. The germline gives CDR1 KGHDR, CDR2 SFDVKD. CDR3 size: 15 residues. For the CDR3, the DNA is TGTGCCACCAGTGACCGAGACACCGACTTCTACGAGCAGTACTTC. It codes for CATSDRDTDFYEQYF.

The chain combines TRBV12-3 or TRBV12-4 with TRBJ1-5; 8 nucleotides match TRBD1. The CDR3 runs to 15 residues. V shed 3 bases and J 1 base; nucleotides not matched to a gene: 2. In DNA, the CDR3 is TGTGCCAGCAGTTTGACAGGGGACAGCAATCAGCCCCAGCATTTT. Its translation is CASSLTGDSNQPQHF.

This clonotype was counted between two and nine times. This sequence joins TRBV20-1 and TRBJ2-3; 8 bases are a match to TRBD2. Losses at the gene ends were 5 bases for V and 1 base for J; bases not matched to a gene: 2. CDR3 length equals 13 residues. CDR1 and CDR2 (germline): DFQATT, SNEGSKA (reference sequence). The CDR3 loop is CSAELAGTDTQYF. The CDR3 DNA reads as TGCAGTGCTGAACTAGCGGGCACAGATACGCAGTATTTT.

The V call is TRBV29-1, the J call TRBJ2-7; the match to TRBD2 covers 13 bases. CDR3 length equals 13 residues. The junction had 3 bases not matched to a gene; V was cut back by 7 bases and J by 3 bases. Germline CDR1 SQVTM, CDR2 ANQGSEA. This CDR3 is CSAGLAGDYEQYF. The CDR3 region has the DNA TGCAGCGCAGGACTAGCGGGAGACTACGAGCAGTACTTC.

The chain uses TRBV25-1 and TRBJ2-3, with D uncertain. Germline CDR1 reads MGHDK; CDR2 reads SYGVNS. There are 16 residues in the CDR3. Trimming took off 4 bases at V and 4 bases at J, with 18 bases between the two ends. The CDR3 nucleotides read TGTGCCAGCAGTGCCCAGCCAAGACGCCGGCCAGATACGCAGTATTTT. Translating it yields CASSAQPRRRPDTQYF.

This chain joins TRBV19 and TRBJ2-7; a possible D gene is TRBD1 (6 bases). CDR1 is LNHDA, CDR2 SQIVND, per germline (reference sequence). This CDR3 spans 14 amino acids. Trimming pared 4 bases from V and 0 bases from J, leaving 10 bases between. The CDR3 nucleotides are TGTGCCAGTAGTAGTGGCAGGGGCTCCTACGAGCAGTACTTC. Amino acids: CASSSGRGSYEQYF. Full variable domain (rest looked up from reference TRBV19 and TRBJ2-7): DGGITQSPKYLFRKEGQNVTLSCEQNLNHDAMYWYRQDPGQGLRLIYYSQIVNDFQKGDIAEGYSVSREKKESFPLTVTSAQKNPTAFYLCASSSGRGSYEQYFGPGTRLTVT.

The chain combines TRBV2 with TRBJ1-5, with no clear D. CDR3 length: 15 residues. The germline CDR1 and CDR2 sequences are SNHLY and FYNNEI. Trimming took off 2 bases at V and 4 bases at J, with 12 bases between the two ends. The CDR3 protein is CASSEIQTVNQPQHF. CDR3 nucleotide sequence: TGTGCCAGCAGTGAAATACAGACTGTAAATCAGCCCCAGCATTTT. The full variable domain, completed using reference TRBV2 and TRBJ1-5, is EPEVTQTPSHQVTQMGQEVILRCVPISNHLYFYWYRQILGQKVEFLVSFYNNEISEKSEIFDDQFSVERPDGSNFTLKIRSTKLEDSAMYFCASSEIQTVNQPQHFGDGTRLSIL.

The genes are TRBV20-1 and TRBJ1-5; perhaps TRBD1 as D (5 bases). This CDR3 comprises 14 residues. The ends were cut back, 1 base at V and 4 bases at J, with 11 bases in the middle. Germline V gene sequence: CDR1 DFQATT, CDR2 SNEGSKA (reference sequence). CDR3: CSARAGTPNQPQHF. CDR3 in DNA: TGCAGTGCTAGAGCCGGGACCCCAAATCAGCCCCAGCATTTT.

This clonotype was recorded a few times. This rearrangement joins TRBV20-1 to TRBJ1-6; maybe TRBD1 (5 bases). The CDR3 contains 15 residues. Per germline, CDR1 DFQATT and CDR2 SNEGSKA (reference sequence). Deletions cut 5 bases from V and 0 bases from J, with 11 bases between. CDR3 sequence reads: CSAFRGVSYNSPLHF. CDR3 nucleotide sequence: TGCAGTGCTTTTAGGGGAGTCTCCTATAATTCACCCCTCCACTTT.

V gene TRBV24-1 combines with J gene TRBJ2-1; D possibly corresponds to TRBD1 (6 bases). The CDR3 spans 15 residues. Trimming stripped 7 bases from V and 10 bases from J, with 22 bases between. The germline V gene encodes CDR1 KGHDR and CDR2 SFDVKD. The CDR3 DNA reads TGTGCCACCAGAAACAGGGATGCGGAGACTAACGAGCAGTTCTTC. This gives the protein CATRNRDAETNEQFF.

V is TRBV9 and J is TRBJ2-7; D might be TRBD2 (5 bases). Germline assignment: CDR1 SGDLS and CDR2 YYNGEE. The V and J ends lost 4 bases and 3 bases respectively, with 8 bases between them. This CDR3 spans 12 amino acids. CDR3 DNA: TGTGCCAGCAGCTCGAGCGGCTACGAGCAGTACTTC. Its protein is CASSSSGYEQYF. The full variable domain, with the rest looked up from reference TRBV9 and TRBJ2-7, is DSGVTQTPKHLITATGQRVTLRCSPRSGDLSVYWYQQSLDQGLQFLIQYYNGEERAKGNILERFSAQQFPDLHSELNLSSLELGDSALYFCASSSSGYEQYFGPGTRLTVT.

The chain carries TRBV9 and TRBJ1-2; possibly TRBD1 for D (5 bases). The CDR3 is 14 amino acids. V was trimmed by 0 bases and J by 8 bases, leaving 14 bases between them. CDR1 and CDR2 (germline): SGDLS, YYNGEE. In DNA, the CDR3 is TGTGCCAGCAGCGTAGCTACAGGCCGGGGGGGCTACACCTTC. It specifies CASSVATGRGGYTF.

The chain is built from TRBV29-1 and TRBJ2-7, with D possibly TRBD1 on 6 matching bases. The V end was cut by 6 bases, the J end by 0 bases, with 12 bases between. The CDR3 extends over 13 amino acids. The germline V gene has CDR1 SQVTM and CDR2 ANQGSEA. CDR3 sequence (DNA): TGCAGCGTAACAGGGCTCCACTCCTACGAGCAGTACTTC. Encoded protein: CSVTGLHSYEQYF.

The rearrangement joins TRBV9 to TRBJ1-1, with 8 bases matching TRBD1. The CDR3 is 14 amino acids. Germline V gene lookup returns CDR1 SGDLS and CDR2 YYNGEE. J lost 5 bases, V lost 6 bases, and 9 bases had no gene match. The CDR3 nucleotides read TGTGCCAGCAACCGACAGGGGATTATGACTGAAGCTTTCTTT. Protein sequence: CASNRQGIMTEAFF.

The V gene is TRBV15, the J gene TRBJ2-7; D gene unclear. Germline lookup yields CDR1 LNHNV and CDR2 YYDKDF (reference sequence). Trimming stripped 1 base from V and 6 bases from J, with 16 bases between. The CDR3 has 15 amino acids. CDR3 amino acids: CATSRGGSVFAEQYF. The CDR3 nucleotides read TGTGCCACCAGCAGAGGGGGATCCGTCTTCGCCGAGCAGTACTTC.

This clonotype was seen a few times. The chain combines TRBV5-8 with TRBJ2-1, with 9 nucleotides matching TRBD2. CDR1 is SGHTS, CDR2 YDEGEE, per germline. With V trimmed by 0 bases and J by 10 bases, 5 bases remained unmatched. The CDR3 spans 14 residues. This chain's CDR3 is CASSLGLAAVEQFF. The CDR3 DNA reads TGTGCCAGCAGCTTGGGACTAGCGGCGGTCGAGCAGTTCTTC.

The chain carries TRBV29-1 and TRBJ2-1, with a possible D match to TRBD1 (6 bases). This CDR3 spans 13 amino acids. Per the germline V gene, CDR1 is SQVTM and CDR2 is ANQGSEA. V lost 1 base and J 7 bases, leaving 11 bases between the germline ends. The CDR3 here is CSVEGTATNEQFF. The DNA of the CDR3 is TGCAGCGTTGAAGGGACAGCTACGAATGAGCAGTTCTTC.

The chain joins TRBV19 to TRBJ1-5; D remains ambiguous. Trimming took 11 bases from V and 6 from J, leaving 14 bases between them. Per the germline V gene, CDR1 is LNHDA and CDR2 is SQIVND (reference sequence). This CDR3 contains 12 residues. CDR3 amino acids: CAGGREGQPQHF. CDR3 sequence (DNA): TGTGCCGGAGGAAGGGAGGGTCAGCCCCAGCATTTT.

The chain recombines TRBV19 with TRBJ2-2; D may be TRBD2 (5 bases). V was shortened by 6 bases and J by 1 base, with 12 bases between the two germline ends. There are 15 residues in the CDR3. CDR1 LNHDA and CDR2 SQIVND come from the germline V gene (reference sequence). The CDR3 sequence is CASSVLAGNTGELFF. Here the CDR3 DNA reads TGTGCCAGTAGCGTCCTGGCGGGGAACACCGGGGAGCTGTTTTTT.